This is a list of T cell receptor beta chains from one sample in a study of beta chain features in type 1 diabetes. Generated by immunoSEQ multiplex PCR, the TCRdb table keeps only in-frame clones and is missing some. The sample holds 350,000 to 450,000 clones; approximately 15% are singletons and the top ten take under 0.02%. The sample consisted of naive CD4+ T cells from blood. The receptor set was obtained from a woman aged 18 to 35 in good health. Both conserved end residues are part of each CDR3. Fields, in order: clone size, J gene, V gene, D gene, CDR3 protein, CDR3 DNA. A D gene is named only where the DNA matches it firmly. Expanded clones are given a class, and other clones once, few, many or no size at all.

clone size: NA; J gene: TRBJ2-1; V gene: TRBV6-6; D gene: NA; CDR3 protein: CASRLPTYNEQFF; CDR3 DNA: TGTGCCAGCCGACTCCCTACCTACAATGAGCAGTTCTTC
clone size: NA; J gene: TRBJ1-1; V gene: TRBV18; D gene: NA; CDR3 protein: CASSLGATEAFF; CDR3 DNA: TGTGCCAGCTCACTAGGGGCCACTGAAGCTTTCTTT
clone size: NA; J gene: TRBJ2-1; V gene: TRBV2; D gene: TRBD2; CDR3 protein: CATKAGFYNEQFF; CDR3 DNA: TGTGCCACGAAAGCGGGGTTTTACAATGAGCAGTTCTTC
clone size: NA; J gene: TRBJ2-5; V gene: TRBV28; D gene: NA; CDR3 protein: CASSLGGEWETQYF; CDR3 DNA: TGTGCCAGCAGTTTAGGTGGGGAGTGGGAGACCCAGTACTTC
clone size: few; J gene: TRBJ2-1; V gene: TRBV6-1; D gene: TRBD1; CDR3 protein: CASSGGQGSWNEQFF; CDR3 DNA: TGTGCCAGCAGTGGAGGACAGGGGTCGTGGAATGAGCAGTTCTTC
clone size: few; J gene: TRBJ2-1; V gene: TRBV29-1; D gene: TRBD2; CDR3 protein: CSVDDLGRGRARSSYNEQFF; CDR3 DNA: TGCAGCGTTGATGATCTGGGGCGGGGGAGGGCCCGTAGCTCCTACAATGAGCAGTTCTTC
clone size: few; J gene: TRBJ2-5; V gene: TRBV6-5; D gene: NA; CDR3 protein: CASSYPSGAQYF; CDR3 DNA: TGTGCCAGCAGTTACCCTTCCGGGGCCCAGTACTTC
clone size: few; J gene: TRBJ1-4; V gene: TRBV5-1; D gene: NA; CDR3 protein: CASSLAPLATNEKLFF; CDR3 DNA: TGCGCCAGCAGCTTGGCTCCACTTGCAACTAATGAAAAACTGTTTTTT
clone size: NA; J gene: TRBJ2-7; V gene: TRBV28; D gene: NA; CDR3 protein: CASSLRLYEQYF; CDR3 DNA: TGTGCCAGCAGCCTTCGGTTGTACGAGCAGTACTTC
clone size: NA; J gene: TRBJ2-7; V gene: TRBV28; D gene: TRBD2; CDR3 protein: CASRRGMTSGKRHEQYF; CDR3 DNA: TGTGCCAGCAGGAGGGGCATGACTAGCGGGAAGCGCCACGAGCAGTACTTC
clone size: NA; J gene: TRBJ2-1; V gene: TRBV9; D gene: NA; CDR3 protein: CASSVTPSTSSYNEQFF; CDR3 DNA: TGTGCCAGCAGCGTAACTCCTTCTACGAGCTCCTACAATGAGCAGTTCTTC
clone size: few; J gene: TRBJ2-7; V gene: TRBV6-5; D gene: NA; CDR3 protein: CASSYVGAQGDEQYF; CDR3 DNA: TGTGCCAGCAGTTATGTAGGGGCTCAAGGAGACGAGCAGTACTTC
clone size: NA; J gene: TRBJ2-1; V gene: TRBV9; D gene: TRBD2; CDR3 protein: CASSDRTSGTYNEQFF; CDR3 DNA: TGTGCCAGCAGCGATCGGACTAGCGGGACCTACAATGAGCAGTTCTTC
clone size: few; J gene: TRBJ2-1; V gene: TRBV14; D gene: NA; CDR3 protein: CASSRKTRDSGVYEQFF; CDR3 DNA: TGTGCCAGCAGCCGGAAGACACGGGACTCGGGGGTTTATGAGCAGTTCTTC
clone size: few; J gene: TRBJ2-7; V gene: TRBV6-6; D gene: TRBD2; CDR3 protein: CASTQTSGSSYEQYF; CDR3 DNA: TGTGCCAGCACCCAGACTAGCGGGAGCTCCTACGAGCAGTACTTC
clone size: NA; J gene: TRBJ2-7; V gene: TRBV30; D gene: TRBD2; CDR3 protein: CAWSVLYGGRAATISYEQYF; CDR3 DNA: TGTGCCTGGAGTGTACTGTACGGCGGGAGGGCCGCCACGATCTCCTACGAGCAGTACTTC
clone size: few; J gene: TRBJ2-3; V gene: TRBV20-1; D gene: NA; CDR3 protein: CSGTSTDTQYF; CDR3 DNA: TGCAGCGGGACTAGCACAGATACGCAGTATTTT
clone size: NA; J gene: TRBJ2-4; V gene: TRBV4-2; D gene: TRBD1; CDR3 protein: CASSQTPGQGTLAKNIQYF; CDR3 DNA: TGTGCCAGCAGCCAAACCCCGGGACAGGGTACTCTAGCCAAAAACATTCAGTACTTC
clone size: NA; J gene: TRBJ2-2; V gene: TRBV28; D gene: NA; CDR3 protein: CASAVGGNTGELFF; CDR3 DNA: TGTGCCAGCGCCGTGGGAGGGAACACCGGGGAGCTGTTTTTT
clone size: NA; J gene: TRBJ2-1; V gene: TRBV7-2; D gene: NA; CDR3 protein: CASSRSRGNNEQFF; CDR3 DNA: TGTGCCAGCAGCCGAAGCCGGGGGAATAATGAGCAGTTCTTC
clone size: NA; J gene: TRBJ2-6; V gene: TRBV2; D gene: TRBD2; CDR3 protein: CASIGGRVSGANVLTF; CDR3 DNA: TGTGCCAGCATCGGCGGGAGGGTGTCTGGGGCCAACGTCCTGACTTTC
clone size: NA; J gene: TRBJ1-1; V gene: TRBV29-1; D gene: NA; CDR3 protein: CSAGNTEAFF; CDR3 DNA: TGCAGCGCAGGGAACACTGAAGCTTTCTTT
clone size: few; J gene: TRBJ1-1; V gene: TRBV5-6; D gene: NA; CDR3 protein: CASSSRRRNTEAFF; CDR3 DNA: TGTGCCAGCAGCAGCCGACGGAGGAACACTGAAGCTTTCTTT
clone size: NA; J gene: TRBJ2-3; V gene: TRBV5-1; D gene: NA; CDR3 protein: CASSRPETKGDTQYF; CDR3 DNA: TGCGCCAGCAGCCGCCCGGAGACTAAAGGGGATACGCAGTATTTT
clone size: NA; J gene: TRBJ1-2; V gene: TRBV7-9; D gene: NA; CDR3 protein: CASSLDSALSYGYTF; CDR3 DNA: TGTGCCAGCAGCTTGGACAGCGCGCTAAGCTATGGCTACACCTTC